One sample yielded the 26 T cell receptor beta chains listed below, sequenced in a study of cytomegalovirus exposure and HLA in healthy donors. Clones were sequenced by immunoSEQ multiplex PCR, and TCRdb holds only the in-frame ones, with some missing. The sample holds 65,000 to 80,000 clones, around 94% seen once. Sequencing used PBMCs. These receptor sequences come from a woman aged 18-35 years in good health and CMV-seronegative.

The rearrangement links TRBV2 to TRBJ2-3; D is ambiguous. Germline-derived CDR1 and CDR2 are SNHLY and FYNNEI. V gave up 3 bases and J gave up 0 bases, with 4 bases separating them. The CDR3 runs 13 residues. The chain's CDR3 is CASSDSSTDTQYF. CDR3 bases: TGTGCCAGCAGTGACTCTAGCACAGATACGCAGTATTTT.

The rearrangement uses TRBV30 and TRBJ1-1; a weak D match, TRBD1 (6 bases). The CDR3 loop spans 12 amino acids. Trimming pared 6 bases from V and 2 bases from J, leaving 10 bases between. From germline, CDR1 is GTSNPN and CDR2 SVGIG (reference sequence). The CDR3 protein is CACPRGNTEAFF. In DNA, the CDR3 is TGTGCCTGCCCCAGGGGAAACACTGAAGCTTTCTTT.

J is TRBJ2-7 and V is TRBV5-6; possible D gene TRBD1, 5 bases. The CDR3 loop spans 14 amino acids. Trimming removed 1 base at V and 3 bases at J, with 11 bases between. Germline values: CDR1 SGHDT, CDR2 YYEEEE. CDR3 loop: CASSLWQGIYEQYF. As DNA, the CDR3 is TGTGCCAGCAGCTTGTGGCAGGGAATCTACGAGCAGTACTTC.

This chain joins TRBV5-8 and TRBJ2-2; the D gene is possibly TRBD2 (6 bases). The CDR3 loop spans 15 amino acids. In germline, CDR1 is SGHTS, CDR2 YDEGEE. V lost 4 bases, J lost 6 bases, and 16 bases lay in between. The DNA for the CDR3 is TGTGCCAGCAGCCAGGGACTTCTCAGGTCCGGGGAGCTGTTTTTT. Its translation is CASSQGLLRSGELFF.

The chain couples TRBV10-1 to TRBJ1-1; D possibly corresponds to TRBD1 (6 bases). Germline V gene lookup returns CDR1 WNHNN and CDR2 SYGVQD (reference sequence). CDR3 size: 12 residues. Trimming removed 9 bases at V and 5 bases at J, with 13 bases between. The CDR3 spells CASIHRETEAFF. CDR3 in DNA: TGCGCCAGTATCCACAGGGAAACTGAAGCTTTCTTT.

The genes are TRBV5-4 and TRBJ1-1; TRBD1 aligns across 9 bases. The CDR3 totals 15 residues. The germline V gene has CDR1 SGHNT and CDR2 YYREEE (reference sequence). With V trimmed by 2 bases and J by 2 bases, 4 bases remained unmatched. This CDR3 is CASSFPGQGNTEAFF. The CDR3 nucleotides read TGTGCCAGCAGCTTTCCGGGACAGGGAAACACTGAAGCTTTCTTT.

V usage is TRBV7-9 and J usage is TRBJ1-5; tentative D call: TRBD1 (5 bases). Germline V CDR1 and CDR2: SEHNR, FQNEAQ (reference sequence). The V end was cut by 4 bases, the J end by 1 base, with 5 bases between. The CDR3 sequence is 13 residues long. This CDR3 is CASSSGSNQPQHF. CDR3 coding DNA: TGTGCCAGCAGCTCAGGGAGCAATCAGCCCCAGCATTTT. The full variable domain, rest sourced from reference TRBV7-9 and TRBJ1-5, is DTGVSQNPRHKITKRGQNVTFRCDPISEHNRLYWYRQTLGQGPEFLTYFQNEAQLEKSRLLSDRFSAERPKGSFSTLEIQRTEQGDSAMYLCASSSGSNQPQHFGDGTRLSIL.

The chain employs TRBV5-1 and TRBJ1-1; 9 bases are a match to TRBD1. V shed 1 base, J shed 1 base, and the junction held 11 bases outside the gene matches. This CDR3 is 18 amino acids long. The V gene's germline CDR1 is SGHRS and CDR2 YFSETQ. The CDR3 sequence: CASSLRVRQGDWNTEAFF. Written as DNA, the CDR3 is TGCGCCAGCAGCTTGAGGGTTAGACAGGGGGATTGGAACACTGAAGCTTTCTTT.

The rearrangement links TRBV5-1 to TRBJ2-3; D gene unclear. Per the germline V gene, CDR1 is SGHRS and CDR2 is YFSETQ. The CDR3 sequence is 14 residues long. Trimming left V 2 bases short and J 0 bases short, with 7 bases between. As DNA, the CDR3 is TGCGCCAGCAGCTTCGCCGGTAGCACAGATACGCAGTATTTT. It translates to CASSFAGSTDTQYF.

This rearrangement joins TRBV19 to TRBJ1-3, with D uncertain. Germline values: CDR1 LNHDA, CDR2 SQIVND (reference sequence). The CDR3 is 14 residues long. Trimming removed 3 bases at V and 0 bases at J, with 6 bases between. The CDR3 loop is CASSMRNSGNTIYF. The CDR3 coding sequence is TGTGCCAGTAGTATGAGGAACTCTGGAAACACCATATATTTT.

This clone was seen just once. The chain joins TRBV18 to TRBJ1-1, with D possibly being TRBD1 (5 bases). Between the trimmed V and J ends, which lost 5 bases and 0 bases, there was a span of 10 bases. Germline V gene sequence: CDR1 KGHSH, CDR2 LQKENI. This CDR3 is built from 14 residues. The CDR3 DNA reads as TGTGCCAGCTCATACGACAGATTGAACACTGAAGCTTTCTTT. Its protein product is CASSYDRLNTEAFF.

This chain connects TRBV7-6 to TRBJ2-2; maybe TRBD1 (6 bases). The CDR3 consists of 13 residues. The V gene's germline CDR1 is SGHVS and CDR2 FNYEAQ. V was cut by 8 bases and J by 7 bases, with 14 bases left in between. The CDR3 DNA follows: TGTGCCAGCGCACAGGGTTGGGTCGGGGAGCTGTTTTTT. This gives the protein CASAQGWVGELFF.

The rearrangement links TRBV10-2 to TRBJ2-2, with 11 nucleotides matching TRBD1. The CDR3 has 15 residues. V trimming: 8 bases; J trimming: 3 bases; junction bases outside the gene matches: 5. Looked up from germline, CDR1 is WSHSY and CDR2 is SAAADI. The CDR3 here is CASAEGQGDTGELFF. In nucleotides, the CDR3 is TGCGCCAGCGCGGAGGGACAGGGGGACACCGGGGAGCTGTTTTTT.

V and J are TRBV29-1 and TRBJ1-3; D unresolved. V was cut by 3 bases and J by 3 bases, with 6 bases left in between. Germline values: CDR1 SQVTM, CDR2 ANQGSEA. CDR3 length equals 12 residues. CDR3 in DNA: TGCAGCGTTGAGACTAATGGAAACACCATATATTTT. It is translated as CSVETNGNTIYF.

The chain recombines TRBV21-1 with TRBJ1-6; TRBD1 reflects the table's D call only, with no check against the DNA. TRBV21-1 is noted as a pseudogene. The CDR3 length is 17 residues. CDR3 coding DNA: TGTGCCAGCAGCAAACATTCCCCGACAGGGCGTATTTCACCCCTCCACTTT. It encodes CASSKHSPTGRISPLHF.

The rearrangement links TRBV7-2 to TRBJ2-3, with 8 bases fitting TRBD1. The CDR3 contains 18 residues. V gave up 0 bases and J gave up 6 bases; unmatched junction bases: 14. CDR1 SGHTA and CDR2 FQGNSA come from the germline V gene. CDR3 protein: CASSLASRTGLPQDTQYF. Here the CDR3 DNA reads TGTGCCAGCAGCTTAGCGTCCCGGACAGGGCTACCTCAGGATACGCAGTATTTT.

The chain links TRBV11-2 to TRBJ2-1; the D gene is possibly TRBD2 (6 bases). The CDR3 contains 17 residues. V was cut by 4 bases and J by 7 bases, with 23 bases left in between. Germline V gene sequence: CDR1 SGHAT, CDR2 FQNNGV. CDR3 DNA sequence: TGTGCCAGCAGCTCCGGGAAGAGAGCGGGCTCTAGGAATGAGCAGTTCTTC. Its protein is CASSSGKRAGSRNEQFF.

The CDR3 sequence: CAGRVTGANVLTF. The CDR3 coding sequence is TGTGCCGGGCGCGTTACAGGGGCCAACGTCCTGACTTTC. J is TRBJ2-6 and V is TRBV30; D remains unclear. Per germline, CDR1 GTSNPN and CDR2 SVGIG (reference sequence). V was trimmed by 8 bases and J by 4 bases, leaving 12 bases between them. The CDR3 covers 13 residues.

The J gene is TRBJ2-1, the V gene TRBV28; maybe TRBD1 (6 bases). This CDR3 spans 16 amino acids. Germline V gene sequence: CDR1 MDHEN, CDR2 SYDVKM. V was pared by 3 bases and J by 4 bases, with 16 bases between. CDR3 bases: TGTGCCAGCAGTTTTAGGGTCAGGGGTCGATACAATGAGCAGTTCTTC. Its protein is CASSFRVRGRYNEQFF.

V usage is TRBV2 and J usage is TRBJ2-3; TRBD2 aligns across 9 bases. V gave up 2 bases and J gave up 1 base; unmatched junction bases: 4. Germline CDR1 and CDR2: SNHLY and FYNNEI. The CDR3 loop spans 16 amino acids. CDR3 protein: CASSERLAGRTDTQYF. CDR3 coding DNA: TGTGCCAGCAGTGAAAGGCTAGCGGGACGCACAGATACGCAGTATTTT.

This chain links TRBV16 with TRBJ2-7, with 10 positions matching TRBD2. Germline V gene lookup returns CDR1 KGHSY and CDR2 FQNENV. CDR3 length equals 14 residues. The V and J ends lost 6 bases and 3 bases, in that order; junction bases with no gene match: 5. The CDR3 here is CASSEAGGRYEQYF. The DNA of the CDR3 is TGTGCCAGCAGTGAAGCGGGAGGGCGCTACGAGCAGTACTTC.

The V gene is TRBV19, the J gene TRBJ1-1, with D unresolved. This CDR3 has 14 amino acids. Germline CDR1 LNHDA, CDR2 SQIVND (reference sequence). Trimming removed 6 bases from V and 6 bases from J, with 17 bases in between. The CDR3 loop reads CASSIQSPGSEAFF. The CDR3 DNA sequence: TGTGCCAGTAGCATACAGTCCCCGGGGTCTGAAGCTTTCTTT.

The gene calls are TRBV5-1 and TRBJ2-7; no clear D. V was trimmed by 0 bases and J by 6 bases, leaving 10 bases between them. The CDR3 has 13 residues. Looked up from germline, CDR1 is SGHRS and CDR2 is YFSETQ. DNA of the CDR3: TGCGCCAGCAGCTTGGCGGGTTCTCCCGAGCAGTACTTC. As protein: CASSLAGSPEQYF.

The genes are TRBV4-2 and TRBJ1-2; 8 nucleotides match TRBD1. With 4 bases clipped from V and 6 bases from J, the junction kept 13 bases outside the gene matches. Germline assignment: CDR1 LGHNA and CDR2 YNFKEQ. CDR3 length: 16 residues. The CDR3 DNA follows: TGTGCCAGCAGCCTTGTCCTACAGGGGGGGAAGGATGGCTACACCTTC. Protein product: CASSLVLQGGKDGYTF.

The V and J genes are TRBV6-5 and TRBJ2-6; a possible D gene is TRBD1 (5 bases). Per the germline V gene, CDR1 is MNHEY and CDR2 is SVGAGI. Trimming pared 8 bases from V and 1 base from J, leaving 9 bases between. There are 14 residues in the CDR3. Here the CDR3 DNA reads TGTGCCAGCCATGGGGCGTCTGGGGCCAACGTCCTGACTTTC. Its translation is CASHGASGANVLTF.

The chain recombines TRBV9 with TRBJ2-5; TRBD2 matches 10 bases. CDR1 and CDR2 (germline): SGDLS, YYNGEE. V was pared by 0 bases and J by 2 bases, with 10 bases of the junction left unmatched. The CDR3 contains 18 residues. CDR3 amino acids: CASSVADVERGGQETQYF. The DNA of the CDR3 is TGTGCCAGCAGCGTAGCGGATGTTGAGCGGGGGGGACAAGAGACCCAGTACTTC.